These 25 T cell receptor beta chains share one sample of origin, sequenced in a study of cytomegalovirus exposure and HLA in healthy donors. With 60 Vbeta and 13 Jbeta primers, the PCR was carried out. Generated by immunoSEQ multiplex PCR, the TCRdb table keeps only in-frame clones and is missing some. Among some 200,000 clones listed, approximately 70% were seen once. The sample taken for sequencing was PBMCs. These receptors all come from a man between 40 and 49 years old in good health and CMV-seropositive.

This clone was recorded a few times. The genes are TRBV4-2 and TRBJ2-2; 7 nucleotides agree with TRBD2. With 4 bases clipped from V and 3 bases from J, the junction kept 8 bases outside the gene matches. Germline CDR1 and CDR2: LGHNA and YNFKEQ. The CDR3 spans 16 residues. The CDR3 loop reads CASSLGGDYYTGELFF. The CDR3 DNA reads TGTGCCAGCAGCCTCGGCGGGGACTACTACACCGGGGAGCTGTTTTTT.

This clone occurred a few times. The chain couples TRBV19 to TRBJ1-1, with D possibly matching TRBD1 (6 bases). The CDR3 loop spans 12 amino acids. Germline loops: CDR1 LNHDA, CDR2 SQIVND (reference sequence). With 9 bases removed from V and 9 bases from J, the gap between germline ends came to 17 bases. CDR3 DNA: TGTGCCAGCGGAATGACAGGATTGCAAGCTTTCTTT. This translates into CASGMTGLQAFF. The complete variable domain, with remaining parts taken from reference TRBV19 and TRBJ1-1, reads DGGITQSPKYLFRKEGQNVTLSCEQNLNHDAMYWYRQDPGQGLRLIYYSQIVNDFQKGDIAEGYSVSREKKESFPLTVTSAQKNPTAFYLCASGMTGLQAFFGQGTRLTVV.

This clone was observed once. The chain combines TRBV5-6 with TRBJ2-2; D may be TRBD1 (5 bases). V was clipped by 4 bases and J by 4 bases, with 11 bases between them. Germline-derived CDR1 and CDR2 are SGHDT and YYEEEE. This CDR3 is built from 14 residues. The CDR3 bases are TGTGCCAGCAGCCTAGGGGCGCGCACCGGGGAGCTGTTTTTT. It translates to CASSLGARTGELFF.

This chain connects TRBV5-5 to TRBJ1-5; D gene unclear. Germline CDR1 SGHKS, CDR2 YYEKEE (reference sequence). The ends were cut back, 0 bases at V and 4 bases at J, with 14 bases in the middle. The CDR3 has 16 amino acids. CDR3 protein: CASSLEVRSGNQPQHF. CDR3 bases: TGTGCCAGCAGCTTGGAGGTCAGGTCGGGGAATCAGCCCCAGCATTTT.

J is TRBJ2-3 and V is TRBV6-5; tentative D call: TRBD2 (5 bases). The CDR3 totals 15 residues. V lost 6 bases to trimming and J lost 5 bases, with 18 bases between them. Germline values: CDR1 MNHEY, CDR2 SVGAGI. CDR3 sequence: CASRPYSGNGDTQYF. DNA of the CDR3: TGTGCCAGCAGGCCATACTCCGGGAATGGAGATACGCAGTATTTT.

The chain links TRBV9 to TRBJ1-6, with D possibly matching TRBD1 (6 bases). Trimming took 4 bases from V and 10 from J, leaving 24 bases between them. The CDR3 is 17 residues long. Germline V gives CDR1 SGDLS, CDR2 YYNGEE. CDR3 nucleotides: TGTGCCAGCAGCCCAAGTCCTGGACAGCGAGGAAGATCACCCCTCCACTTT. It is translated as CASSPSPGQRGRSPLHF.

V is TRBV2 and J is TRBJ2-5; TRBD2 agrees at 11 bases. Germline V gives CDR1 SNHLY, CDR2 FYNNEI. This CDR3 contains 15 residues. The junction had 11 bases not matched to a gene; V was cut back by 9 bases and J by 5 bases. The CDR3: CASSSTSGVSETQYF. The CDR3 DNA follows: TGTGCCAGTTCTTCGACTAGCGGGGTATCGGAGACCCAGTACTTC. Based on the CDR3 plus reference TRBV2 and TRBJ2-5, the full variable domain is EPEVTQTPSHQVTQMGQEVILRCVPISNHLYFYWYRQILGQKVEFLVSFYNNEISEKSEIFDDQFSVERPDGSNFTLKIRSTKLEDSAMYFCASSSTSGVSETQYFGPGTRLLVL.

The rearrangement links TRBV5-4 to TRBJ1-2; a weak D match, TRBD1 (5 bases). Germline V gives CDR1 SGHNT, CDR2 YYREEE (reference sequence). V was shortened by 0 bases and J by 9 bases, with 12 bases between the two germline ends. The CDR3 loop spans 13 amino acids. This CDR3 is CASSLEAGKSYTF. The DNA for the CDR3 is TGTGCCAGCAGCTTGGAGGCAGGGAAGAGCTACACCTTC.

This clone has a handful of counts. CDR3 amino acids: CASSSQPGQPYEQYF. The CDR3 bases are TGTGCCAGCAGTTCCCAACCGGGACAGCCCTACGAGCAGTACTTC. The chain employs TRBV27 and TRBJ2-7; 7 nucleotides align to TRBD1. Germline-derived CDR1 and CDR2 are MNHEY and SMNVEV (reference sequence). This CDR3 is built from 15 residues. J was trimmed by 2 bases and V by 4 bases; bases with no gene match: 8.

This clone has a handful of counts. The genes are TRBV28 and TRBJ1-2, with D possibly matching TRBD1 (6 bases). CDR1 MDHEN and CDR2 SYDVKM come from the germline V gene. The CDR3 is 15 amino acids. Between the trimmed V and J ends, which lost 6 bases and 6 bases, there was a span of 20 bases. For the CDR3, the DNA is TGTGCCAGCAGGGGGGGTGTCGGGGGGCGGAATGGCTACACCTTC. Translation gives CASRGGVGGRNGYTF.

The V gene is TRBV18, the J gene TRBJ1-5, with a tentative D call TRBD1 (5 bases). The CDR3 sequence is 13 residues long. The germline V and J ends were trimmed by 3 bases and 4 bases, with 7 bases remaining between them. Germline-derived CDR1 and CDR2 are KGHSH and LQKENI. DNA of the CDR3: TGTGCCAGCTCACCGGGGGGGAATCAGCCCCAGCATTTT. Its protein is CASSPGGNQPQHF. Drawing the rest from reference TRBV18 and TRBJ1-5, the complete variable domain is NAGVMQNPRHLVRRRGQEARLRCSPMKGHSHVYWYRQLPEEGLKFMVYLQKENIIDESGMPKERFSAEFPKEGPSILRIQQVVRGDSAAYFCASSPGGNQPQHFGDGTRLSIL.

The J gene is TRBJ2-6, the V gene TRBV5-4; D gene ambiguous. Trimming cost V 3 bases and J 0 bases, with 7 bases left between them. Germline CDR1 SGHNT, CDR2 YYREEE (reference sequence). This CDR3 is built from 15 residues. CDR3 sequence reads: CASSYRGSGANVLTF. The CDR3 coding sequence is TGTGCCAGCAGCTACCGCGGCTCTGGGGCCAACGTCCTGACTTTC.

V gene TRBV7-9 combines with J gene TRBJ2-1; 10 positions agree with TRBD2. With V trimmed by 1 base and J by 4 bases, 7 bases remained unmatched. Germline CDR1 and CDR2: SEHNR and FQNEAQ (reference sequence). The length of the CDR3 is 17 residues. As DNA, the CDR3 is TGTGCCAGCAGCTTAGATACAAAGCGGGGGGGTTACAATGAGCAGTTCTTC. Translation gives CASSLDTKRGGYNEQFF.

V is TRBV7-9 and J is TRBJ1-1; a possible D gene is TRBD1 (5 bases). Between the trimmed V and J ends, which lost 5 bases and 1 base, there was a span of 8 bases. Per the germline V gene, CDR1 is SEHNR and CDR2 is FQNEAQ (reference sequence). The CDR3 is 13 amino acids. The CDR3 coding sequence is TGTGCCAGCAGCGAGCAGGGGAACACTGAAGCTTTCTTT. Translation gives CASSEQGNTEAFF.

The J gene is TRBJ2-1, the V gene TRBV6-6; 7 bases line up with TRBD2. The CDR3 consists of 12 residues. With 5 bases clipped from V and 9 bases from J, the junction kept 4 bases outside the gene matches. Germline V gene lookup returns CDR1 MNHNY and CDR2 SVGAGI (reference sequence). The CDR3 DNA follows: TGTGCCAGCAGTCGGGGGGAGGTTGAGCAGTTCTTC. Its protein product is CASSRGEVEQFF.

The V call is TRBV4-2, the J call TRBJ2-6; D unclear. Germline V lookup: CDR1 LGHNA, CDR2 YNFKEQ. The CDR3 spans 16 residues. The germline V and J ends were trimmed by 0 bases and 2 bases, with 8 bases remaining between them. In DNA form, the CDR3 reads TGTGCCAGCAGCCAAGATAAAGGAGCTGGGGCCAACGTCCTGACTTTC. It is translated as CASSQDKGAGANVLTF.

For this clone: Distinct nucleotide sequences in the sample also encode this CDR3. This rearrangement joins TRBV29-1 to TRBJ2-7; TRBD2 is a possible D gene (7 bases). The CDR3 covers 13 residues. Germline CDR1 and CDR2: SQVTM and ANQGSEA. The V end lost 5 bases, the J end lost 1 base, and 12 bases lay between the germline ends. The CDR3 is CSVPGGRSYEQYF. CDR3 nucleotide sequence: TGCAGCGTTCCCGGGGGGCGATCCTACGAGCAGTACTTC.

The gene calls are TRBV5-1 and TRBJ2-7; 11 bases match TRBD2. CDR1 SGHRS and CDR2 YFSETQ come from the germline V gene. The CDR3 length is 15 residues. V was pared by 0 bases and J by 6 bases, with 5 bases of the junction left unmatched. In nucleotides, the CDR3 is TGCGCCAGCAGCTTGGTGCTAGCGGGGGGAGGCGAGCAGTACTTC. Translation: CASSLVLAGGGEQYF. Variable domain in full (rest from reference TRBV5-1 and TRBJ2-7): KAGVTQTPRYLIKTRGQQVTLSCSPISGHRSVSWYQQTPGQGLQFLFEYFSETQRNKGNFPGRFSGRQFSNSRSEMNVSTLELGDSALYLCASSLVLAGGGEQYFGPGTRLTVT.

The rearrangement uses TRBV4-3 and TRBJ2-6; 11 bases line up with TRBD2. The CDR3 runs 21 residues. Germline V gene lookup returns CDR1 LGHNA and CDR2 YSLEER. V shed 3 bases and J 0 bases; nucleotides not matched to a gene: 13. DNA for the CDR3: TGCGCCAGCAGCCATACCCGACTAGCGGGGCCCCTCCTCTCTGGGGCCAACGTCCTGACTTTC. Translating it yields CASSHTRLAGPLLSGANVLTF.

The chain uses TRBV7-9 and TRBJ2-7, with D possibly being TRBD2 (6 bases). CDR1 is SEHNR, CDR2 FQNEAQ, per germline (reference sequence). The CDR3 is 14 residues long. V lost 5 bases and J lost 2, with 13 bases in between. CDR3 sequence (DNA): TGTGCCAGCAGCCCTCGGGGCGGGGCCTACGAGCAGTACTTC. It codes for CASSPRGGAYEQYF.

Here the CDR3 reads CASSQGQGVYEQYF. CDR3 coding DNA: TGTGCCAGCAGCCAGGGACAGGGAGTATACGAGCAGTACTTC. The rearrangement links TRBV7-2 to TRBJ2-5; TRBD1 matches 9 bases. The assigned J gene may be wrong: the sequence end matches TRBJ2-7 better. The germline V gene encodes CDR1 SGHTA and CDR2 FQGNSA. CDR3 length: 14 residues.

The chain links TRBV11-2 to TRBJ2-1; 7 positions match TRBD1. The CDR3 sequence is 15 residues long. Germline values: CDR1 SGHAT, CDR2 FQNNGV. Trimming took 1 base from V and 0 from J; bases not matched to a gene: 0. CDR3 sequence reads: CASSLAGGSYNEQFF. The CDR3 DNA reads as TGTGCCAGCAGCTTAGCAGGGGGCTCCTACAATGAGCAGTTCTTC.

This sequence joins TRBV25-1 and TRBJ1-4; possibly TRBD1 for D (6 bases). The CDR3 runs to 14 residues. The V gene lost 5 bases and the J gene lost 10 bases, with 17 bases spanning the gap. The germline CDR1 and CDR2 sequences are MGHDK and SYGVNS. CDR3 residues: CASSLRTDSGKLFF. CDR3 DNA: TGTGCCAGCAGTCTGAGGACAGATTCGGGAAAACTGTTTTTT.

The V gene is TRBV7-3, the J gene TRBJ1-1; D gene uncertain. CDR3 length equals 14 residues. Germline CDR1 and CDR2: SGHTA and FQGTGA. V was shortened by 2 bases and J by 7 bases, with 14 bases between the two germline ends. The CDR3 bases are TGTGCCAGCAGCTTAGATGCCCTAAGCCATGAAGCTTTCTTT. It translates to CASSLDALSHEAFF.

This chain joins TRBV6-5 and TRBJ2-7; D perhaps matches TRBD2 (6 bases). CDR3 size: 14 residues. Per germline, CDR1 MNHEY and CDR2 SVGAGI. V was pared by 6 bases and J by 1 base, with 13 bases between. The CDR3 bases are TGTGCCAGCAGCCGCCGACGGGAGTCCTACGAGCAGTACTTC. This encodes CASSRRRESYEQYF.